The 10 T cell receptor beta chains presented below share a single source sample, sequenced in a study of blood T cell repertoires in COVID-19. Sequencing used immunoSEQ multiplex PCR; TCRdb keeps in-frame clones, though not all of them. The sample lists about 270,000 clones, around 86% occurring once. The sequenced sample was peripheral blood. The source of these receptors is a man aged 35-49 years with active or convalescent COVID-19.

The chain couples TRBV4-2 to TRBJ2-2; 8 positions agree with TRBD2. CDR1 is LGHNA, CDR2 YNFKEQ, per germline. This CDR3 contains 15 residues. Germline trimming cut 3 bases from V and 8 bases from J; bases unmatched to any gene: 8. As DNA, the CDR3 is TGTGCCAGCAGCCAGATTAGCGGGACGGGTGGGGAGCTGTTTTTT. Its translation: CASSQISGTGGELFF.

This chain connects TRBV7-8 to TRBJ2-7; 12 bases match TRBD2. Germline V gene sequence: CDR1 SGHVS, CDR2 FQNEAQ. The V segment lost 5 bases and the J segment 2 bases; nucleotides outside the gene matches: 1. The CDR3 spans 14 residues. The CDR3 DNA follows: TGTGCCAGCAGCAGACTAGCGGGGGCCTACGAGCAGTACTTC. Translating it yields CASSRLAGAYEQYF.

The chain has TRBV4-1 and TRBJ1-5, with a possible D match to TRBD1 (5 bases). The CDR3 is made up of 14 amino acids. Germline CDR1 and CDR2: MGHRA and YSYEKL. Trimming cost V 5 bases and J 3 bases, with 11 bases left between them. CDR3 amino acids: CASSGTGSNQPQHF. The CDR3 nucleotides read TGCGCCAGCAGCGGAACAGGTTCCAATCAGCCCCAGCATTTT.

The V gene is TRBV5-1, the J gene TRBJ2-2, with D perhaps TRBD1 (5 bases). Trimming left V 0 bases short and J 2 bases short, with 8 bases between. CDR1 and CDR2 (germline): SGHRS, YFSETQ. The CDR3 length is 15 residues. The CDR3 region has the DNA TGCGCCAGCAGCTTGGATCAGGGAAACACCGGGGAGCTGTTTTTT. It encodes CASSLDQGNTGELFF. Supplemented by reference TRBV5-1 and TRBJ2-2, the full variable domain reads KAGVTQTPRYLIKTRGQQVTLSCSPISGHRSVSWYQQTPGQGLQFLFEYFSETQRNKGNFPGRFSGRQFSNSRSEMNVSTLELGDSALYLCASSLDQGNTGELFFGEGSRLTVL.

V and J are TRBV7-9 and TRBJ2-7; tentative D call: TRBD1 (5 bases). Germline assignment: CDR1 SEHNR and CDR2 FQNEAQ (reference sequence). The CDR3 runs to 11 residues. V was cut by 8 bases and J by 0 bases, with 5 bases left in between. In DNA form, the CDR3 reads TGTGCCAGCCAGGGCTCCTACGAGCAGTACTTC. Encoded protein: CASQGSYEQYF.

The chain carries TRBV4-2 and TRBJ1-1; possible D gene TRBD1, 6 bases. V dropped 0 bases and J dropped 1 base, with 9 bases sitting between them. Germline CDR1 reads LGHNA; CDR2 reads YNFKEQ. This CDR3 region has 15 residues. Written as DNA, the CDR3 is TGTGCCAGCAGCCAAGAGGGGGCTTGGAACACTGAAGCTTTCTTT. This translates into CASSQEGAWNTEAFF.

This clone was seen once. The CDR3 reads CASSPSGSSYNEQFF. CDR3 coding DNA: TGTGCCAGCAGTCCTTCCGGGAGCTCCTACAATGAGCAGTTCTTC. J is TRBJ2-1 and V is TRBV7-9; possible D gene TRBD2, 6 bases. This CDR3 has 15 amino acids. Germline assignment: CDR1 SEHNR and CDR2 FQNEAQ (reference sequence). V gave up 6 bases and J gave up 0 bases, with 12 bases separating them. Looking up the rest from reference TRBV7-9 and TRBJ2-1 gives the full variable domain: DTGVSQNPRHKITKRGQNVTFRCDPISEHNRLYWYRQTLGQGPEFLTYFQNEAQLEKSRLLSDRFSAERPKGSFSTLEIQRTEQGDSAMYLCASSPSGSSYNEQFFGPGTRLTVL.

The chain uses TRBV9 and TRBJ2-2; 7 bases match TRBD1. This CDR3 comprises 14 residues. After removal of 4 bases from V and 3 bases from J, the junction contained 3 bases not matched to a gene. Germline-derived CDR1 and CDR2 are SGDLS and YYNGEE. CDR3 bases: TGTGCCAGCAGCCCGGGACAGCACACCGGGGAGCTGTTTTTT. Translation gives CASSPGQHTGELFF.

The chain recombines TRBV14 with TRBJ2-7; a possible D gene is TRBD2 (5 bases). The CDR3 is made up of 17 amino acids. From germline, CDR1 is SGHDN and CDR2 FVKESK. Trimming shortened V by 1 base and J by 1 base, and 17 bases separated the two germline ends. The CDR3 DNA reads TGTGCCAGCAGCCAAGTCGCCGGTGGCGGGCCATCCTACGAGCAGTACTTC. Protein sequence: CASSQVAGGGPSYEQYF.

V is TRBV9 and J is TRBJ1-1; unclear D gene. Trimming cost V 4 bases and J 1 base, with 11 bases left between them. This CDR3 spans 14 amino acids. Germline assignment: CDR1 SGDLS and CDR2 YYNGEE. This chain's CDR3 is CASSPFEGNTEAFF. In DNA form, the CDR3 reads TGTGCCAGCAGCCCCTTCGAGGGGAACACTGAAGCTTTCTTT.